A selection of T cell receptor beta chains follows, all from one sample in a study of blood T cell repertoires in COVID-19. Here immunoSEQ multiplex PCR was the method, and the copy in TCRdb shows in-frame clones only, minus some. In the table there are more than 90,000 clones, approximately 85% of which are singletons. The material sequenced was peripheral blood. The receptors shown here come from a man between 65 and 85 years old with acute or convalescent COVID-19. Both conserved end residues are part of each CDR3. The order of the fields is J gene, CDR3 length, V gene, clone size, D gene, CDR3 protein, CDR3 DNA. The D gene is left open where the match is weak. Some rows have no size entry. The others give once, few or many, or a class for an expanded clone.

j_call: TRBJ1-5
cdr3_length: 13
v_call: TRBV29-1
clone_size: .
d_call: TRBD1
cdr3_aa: CSVWDRPNQPQHF
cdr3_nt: TGCAGCGTCTGGGACAGACCCAATCAGCCCCAGCATTTT

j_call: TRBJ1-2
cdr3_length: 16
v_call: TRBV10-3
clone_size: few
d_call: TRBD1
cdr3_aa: CAISESITTGGYGYTF
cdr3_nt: TGTGCCATCAGTGAGTCTATTACGACAGGGGGCTATGGCTACACCTTC

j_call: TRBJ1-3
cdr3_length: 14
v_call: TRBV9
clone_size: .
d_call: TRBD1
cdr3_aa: CASSATGSGNTIYF
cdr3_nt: TGTGCCAGCAGCGCGACAGGGTCGGGAAACACCATATATTTT

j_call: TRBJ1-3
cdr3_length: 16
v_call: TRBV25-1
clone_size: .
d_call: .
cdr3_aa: CASIPPAGRGGNTIYF
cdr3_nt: TGTGCCAGCATTCCCCCCGCAGGGCGCGGCGGAAACACCATATATTTT

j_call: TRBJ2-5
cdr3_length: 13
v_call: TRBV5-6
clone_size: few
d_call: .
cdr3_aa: CASSWAGAQTQYF
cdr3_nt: TGTGCCAGCAGCTGGGCGGGGGCCCAGACCCAGTACTTC

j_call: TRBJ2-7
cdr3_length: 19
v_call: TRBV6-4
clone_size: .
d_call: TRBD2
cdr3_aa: CASSVGRIGGSESTYEQYF
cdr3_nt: TGTGCCAGCAGTGTTGGCCGGATCGGGGGGTCCGAAAGTACCTACGAGCAGTACTTC

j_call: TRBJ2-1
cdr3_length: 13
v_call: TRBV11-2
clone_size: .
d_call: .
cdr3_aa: CASSPALARGQFF
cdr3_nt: TGTGCCAGCAGCCCAGCACTAGCTAGGGGACAGTTCTTC

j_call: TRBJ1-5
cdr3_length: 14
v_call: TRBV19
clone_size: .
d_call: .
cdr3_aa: CASSAGQPNQPQHF
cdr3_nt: TGTGCCAGTAGTGCAGGACAGCCCAATCAGCCCCAGCATTTT

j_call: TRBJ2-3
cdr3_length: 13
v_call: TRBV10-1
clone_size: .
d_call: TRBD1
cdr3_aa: CASSVSGTGTQYF
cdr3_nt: TGCGCCAGCAGTGTCTCCGGGACAGGGACGCAGTATTTT

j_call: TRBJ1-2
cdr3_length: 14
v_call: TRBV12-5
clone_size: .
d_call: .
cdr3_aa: CASGLELPNYGYTF
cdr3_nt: TGTGCTAGTGGTTTGGAACTCCCTAACTATGGCTACACCTTC

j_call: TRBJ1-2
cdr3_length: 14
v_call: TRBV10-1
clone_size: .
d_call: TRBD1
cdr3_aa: CATRRDRVPYGYTF
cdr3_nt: TGCGCCACCAGACGGGACAGGGTTCCCTATGGCTACACCTTC

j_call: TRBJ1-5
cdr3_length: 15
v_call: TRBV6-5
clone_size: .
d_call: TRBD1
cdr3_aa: CASRRTGDSNQPQHF
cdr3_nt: TGTGCCAGCAGGAGGACAGGGGATAGCAATCAGCCCCAGCATTTT

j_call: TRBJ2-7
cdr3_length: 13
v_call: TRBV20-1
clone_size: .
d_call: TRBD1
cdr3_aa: CSASRDRGYEQYF
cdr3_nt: TGCAGTGCTAGTCGGGACAGGGGCTACGAGCAGTACTTC

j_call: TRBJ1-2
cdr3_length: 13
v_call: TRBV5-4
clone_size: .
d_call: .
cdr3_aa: CASSYGSNYGYTF
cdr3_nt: TGTGCCAGCAGCTACGGTTCTAACTATGGCTACACCTTC

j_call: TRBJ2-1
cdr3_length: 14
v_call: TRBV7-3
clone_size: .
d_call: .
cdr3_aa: CASSQSGGINEQFF
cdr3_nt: TGTGCCAGCAGCCAGAGTGGAGGGATCAATGAGCAGTTCTTC

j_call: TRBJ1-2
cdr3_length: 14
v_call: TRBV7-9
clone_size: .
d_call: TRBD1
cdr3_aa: CASSLTGGNYGYTF
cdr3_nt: TGTGCCAGCAGCTTGACAGGGGGCAACTATGGCTACACCTTC